Sequencing of this TCR beta chain was carried out in a study of post-analysis software for immune sequencing data. Study findings and constraints: The five TRBV segments detected at higher frequency in patients than in controls included TRBV5-6, TRBV5-1 and TRBV20-1.

From germline, CDR1 is SGHRS and CDR2 YFSETQ. This CDR3 is built from 14 residues. Trimming removed 2 bases from V and 3 bases from J, with 12 bases in between. TCR beta libraries were prepared from cDNA with unique molecular identifiers. From the PCR reads, TCRdb called clonotypes with MiXCR, one entry per CDR3 protein. In the table there are approximately 730,000 distinct CDR3 sequences, just under 30% of which are singletons. As for this clonotype: Its antigen is not known.

The chain uses TRBV5-1 and TRBJ2-7, with D possibly being TRBD2 (7 bases). Source material: blood. The sequence derives from a girl aged 10-17 years with multiple sclerosis. The CDR3: CASSLGGGIYEQYF. CDR3 nucleotide sequence: TGCGCCAGCAGCTTAGGGGGAGGGATCTACGAGCAGTACTTC.